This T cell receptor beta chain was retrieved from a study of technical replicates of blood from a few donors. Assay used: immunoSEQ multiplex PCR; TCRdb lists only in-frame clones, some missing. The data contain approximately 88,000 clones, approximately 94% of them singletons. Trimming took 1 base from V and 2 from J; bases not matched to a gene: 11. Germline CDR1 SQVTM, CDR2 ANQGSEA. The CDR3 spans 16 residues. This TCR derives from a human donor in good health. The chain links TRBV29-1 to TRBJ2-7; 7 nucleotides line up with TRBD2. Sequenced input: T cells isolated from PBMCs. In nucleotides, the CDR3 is TGCAGCGTTGAAGGGACTAGTAGCTCTCCTACCTACGAGCAGTACTTC. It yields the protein CSVEGTSSSPTYEQYF.